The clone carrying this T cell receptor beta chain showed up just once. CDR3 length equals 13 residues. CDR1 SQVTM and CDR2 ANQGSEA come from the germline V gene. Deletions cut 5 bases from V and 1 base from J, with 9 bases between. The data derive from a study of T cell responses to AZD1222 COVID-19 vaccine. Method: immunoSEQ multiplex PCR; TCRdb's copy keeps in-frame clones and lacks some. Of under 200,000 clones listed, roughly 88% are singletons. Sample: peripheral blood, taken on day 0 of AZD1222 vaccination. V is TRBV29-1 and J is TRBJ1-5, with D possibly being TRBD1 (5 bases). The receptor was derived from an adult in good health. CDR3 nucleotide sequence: TGCAGCGTTTCTCAGGGAAGCAATCAGCCCCAGCATTTT. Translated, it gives CSVSQGSNQPQHF. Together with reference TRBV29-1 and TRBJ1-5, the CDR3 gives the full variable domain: SAVISQKPSRDICQRGTSLTIQCQVDSQVTMMFWYRQQPGQSLTLIATANQGSEATYESGFVIDKFPISRPNLTFSTLTVSNMSPEDSSIYLCSVSQGSNQPQHFGDGTRLSIL.